Listed here are 3 T cell receptor beta chains from one sample, sequenced in a study of CD8 T cells in ankylosing spondylitis. TCRdb independently ran MiXCR on the 5' RACE reads; one entry per CDR3 protein. The sample records nearly 350,000 distinct CDR3 sequences, roughly 14% being singletons. Sample: blood, either unsorted or a sorted T cell fraction (not recorded which). The receptors stem from a male donor with ankylosing spondylitis or in good health (not recorded which).

At least ten counts were recorded for this clonotype. The chain employs TRBV9 and TRBJ2-1, with 7 positions matching TRBD2. V shed 4 bases, J shed 5 bases, and the junction held 15 bases outside the gene matches. From germline, CDR1 is SGDLS and CDR2 YYNGEE. This CDR3 is built from 17 residues. The DNA of the CDR3 is TGTGCCAGCAGCTATCGCCCGACTAGTGGGGGGGACAATGAGCAGTTCTTC. Its translation: CASSYRPTSGGDNEQFF.

This clonotype has more than one count but fewer than ten. The chain couples TRBV11-3 to TRBJ2-3; D gene uncertain. The germline CDR1 and CDR2 sequences are SGHNT and YENEEA. Trimming removed 3 bases from V and 3 bases from J, with 13 bases in between. CDR3 length: 15 amino acids. CDR3 region: CASSFAPTTTDTQYF. CDR3 nucleotide sequence: TGTGCCAGCAGCTTTGCTCCCACAACTACAGATACGCAGTATTTT.

The rearrangement uses TRBV7-9 and TRBJ2-7; D gene uncertain. The germline gives CDR1 SEHNR, CDR2 FQNEAQ (reference sequence). V lost 8 bases to trimming and J lost 7 bases, with 12 bases between them. This CDR3 is 11 amino acids long. The CDR3 region has the DNA TGTGCCAGCGGTGCAGCTGGGGAGCAGTACTTC. Amino acids: CASGAAGEQYF. The whole variable domain, remainder taken from reference TRBV7-9 and TRBJ2-7, is DTGVSQNPRHKITKRGQNVTFRCDPISEHNRLYWYRQTLGQGPEFLTYFQNEAQLEKSRLLSDRFSAERPKGSFSTLEIQRTEQGDSAMYLCASGAAGEQYFGPGTRLTVT.